This entry lists 26 T cell receptor beta chains sequenced from one sample in a study of blood T cell repertoires in COVID-19. Clones were sequenced by immunoSEQ multiplex PCR, and TCRdb holds only the in-frame ones, with some missing. The sample has 200,000 to 250,000 clones, 86% seen once; the top ten hold about 2.2%. What was sequenced was peripheral blood. The receptors originated from a man younger than 45 who had recovered from COVID-19.

A few counts support this clone. The chain couples TRBV7-2 to TRBJ2-3; D is unresolved. The CDR3 covers 13 residues. The germline CDR1 and CDR2 sequences are SGHTA and FQGNSA. V dropped 0 bases and J dropped 2 bases, with 3 bases sitting between them. The CDR3 coding sequence is TGTGCCAGCAGCTTAGCCTACACAGATACGCAGTATTTT. This codes for CASSLAYTDTQYF.

The genes are TRBV3-1 (or the pseudogene TRBV3-2) and TRBJ1-3, with D unclear. CDR1 LGHDT and CDR2 YNNKEL come from the germline V gene (reference sequence). The CDR3 length is 12 residues. The germline V and J ends were trimmed by 7 bases and 7 bases, with 11 bases remaining between them. The CDR3 bases are TGTGCCAGCACCCATCGAGGGAACACCATATATTTT. Protein product: CASTHRGNTIYF.

The V and J genes are TRBV27 and TRBJ2-5; 7 nucleotides match TRBD2. Germline assignment: CDR1 MNHEY and CDR2 SMNVEV (reference sequence). The junction had 4 bases not matched to a gene; V was cut back by 4 bases and J by 5 bases. The CDR3 has 13 amino acids. The CDR3 sequence is CASSWLGGETQYF. As DNA, the CDR3 is TGTGCCAGCAGTTGGTTGGGGGGGGAGACCCAGTACTTC.

CDR3 protein: CASSPQGWANVLTF. CDR3 coding DNA: TGTGCCAGTAGTCCCCAGGGCTGGGCCAACGTCCTGACTTTC. The gene calls are TRBV19 and TRBJ2-6, with D possibly being TRBD1 (5 bases). The CDR3 sequence is 14 residues long. Trimming stripped 5 bases from V and 5 bases from J, with 10 bases between. Germline V gene sequence: CDR1 LNHDA, CDR2 SQIVND (reference sequence).

This chain uses TRBV29-1 with TRBJ2-3, with 15 nucleotides matching TRBD2. There are 15 residues in the CDR3. The J segment lost 5 bases and the V segment lost 4 bases, leaving 4 bases of the junction unmatched. Germline lookup yields CDR1 SQVTM and CDR2 ANQGSEA. CDR3 nucleotides: TGCAGCGTTGGGACTAGCGGGGGGGCTGGAGATACGCAGTATTTT. Amino acid sequence: CSVGTSGGAGDTQYF.

V and J are TRBV19 and TRBJ2-1; TRBD2 might be the D (7 bases). Germline CDR1 LNHDA, CDR2 SQIVND (reference sequence). The CDR3 is 15 residues long. With 3 bases removed from V and 8 bases from J, the gap between germline ends came to 17 bases. The CDR3 nucleotides read TGTGCCAGTAGTATCACGCTGTGGGGGGGCTATGAGCAGTTCTTC. Protein product: CASSITLWGGYEQFF.

V is TRBV19 and J is TRBJ1-6; D remains unclear. The germline gives CDR1 LNHDA, CDR2 SQIVND (reference sequence). CDR3 length equals 16 residues. The V end lost 4 bases, the J end lost 7 bases, and 17 bases lay between the germline ends. CDR3 nucleotides: TGTGCCAGTAGTACACCTTGGGAGGGTTCAAATTCACCCCTCCACTTT. Protein sequence: CASSTPWEGSNSPLHF.

The V and J genes are TRBV6-5 and TRBJ1-6, with 9 bases aligning to TRBD1. This CDR3 is 16 amino acids long. The J segment lost 7 bases and the V segment lost 0 bases, leaving 4 bases of the junction unmatched. Germline-derived CDR1 and CDR2 are MNHEY and SVGAGI. CDR3 DNA sequence: TGTGCCAGCAGTTACTCGGCGGGGACAGGGAATTCACCCCTCCACTTT. Translating gives CASSYSAGTGNSPLHF.

This clone was detected a few times. The rearrangement joins TRBV27 to TRBJ2-5; 9 nucleotides line up with TRBD2. The CDR3 is 15 amino acids. Per germline, CDR1 MNHEY and CDR2 SMNVEV (reference sequence). V was clipped by 3 bases and J by 2 bases; unmatched bases: 4. The CDR3 nucleotides read TGTGCCAGCAGTTTGCGGGGGGGCACACAAGAGACCCAGTACTTC. Translating it yields CASSLRGGTQETQYF.

The chain employs TRBV6-5 and TRBJ2-2, with a possible D match to TRBD2 (7 bases). The length of the CDR3 is 14 residues. The germline V and J ends were trimmed by 5 bases and 4 bases, with 11 bases remaining between them. Germline CDR1 is MNHEY and CDR2 is SVGAGI. CDR3 nucleotides: TGTGCCAGCAGTCGGGGGGCCCCCACCGGGGAGCTGTTTTTT. Its protein product is CASSRGAPTGELFF.

The chain combines TRBV4-1 with TRBJ1-4; no reliable D call. The ends were cut back, 2 bases at V and 4 bases at J, with 14 bases in the middle. This CDR3 region has 16 residues. CDR1 and CDR2 (germline): MGHRA, YSYEKL. In nucleotides, the CDR3 is TGCGCCAGCAGCCAACAGACCCCAGAGCGTAATGAAAAACTGTTTTTT. Translation gives CASSQQTPERNEKLFF.

The rearrangement links TRBV4-2 to TRBJ2-3; tentative D call: TRBD2 (6 bases). V was pared by 1 base and J by 2 bases, with 10 bases between. The V gene's germline CDR1 is LGHNA and CDR2 YNFKEQ. This CDR3 spans 15 amino acids. The CDR3 DNA reads as TGTGCCAGCAGCCAAGGGACTACAGTCACAGATACGCAGTATTTT. Translated: CASSQGTTVTDTQYF.

The chain uses TRBV5-4 and TRBJ2-7, with TRBD2 identical over 15 bases. The CDR3 consists of 15 residues. In germline, CDR1 is SGHNT, CDR2 YYREEE (reference sequence). Trimming at V came to 4 bases and at J to 6 bases, leaving 5 bases not matched to a gene. CDR3 in DNA: TGTGCCAGCAGCCCAGGACTAGCGGGGGGGGTCGAGCAGTACTTC. Its protein product is CASSPGLAGGVEQYF.

The V and J genes are TRBV15 and TRBJ1-6; D call uncertain. This CDR3 spans 12 amino acids. CDR1 and CDR2 (germline): LNHNV, YYDKDF (reference sequence). Trimming left V 0 bases short and J 15 bases short, with 9 bases between. CDR3 bases: TGTGCCACCAGCAGAGATTTTGGGCTCCTCCACTTT. This gives the protein CATSRDFGLLHF.

This rearrangement joins TRBV11-3 to TRBJ2-7; D uncertain. Germline V gene data show CDR1 as SGHNT and CDR2 as YENEEA. This CDR3 is 13 amino acids long. Trimming took off 5 bases at V and 6 bases at J, with 14 bases between the two ends. CDR3 bases: TGTGCCAGCAGCCACGATAGCACCGCCGAGCAGTACTTC. This sequence encodes CASSHDSTAEQYF.

The chain uses TRBV13 and TRBJ1-4, with D perhaps matching TRBD1 (5 bases). V was cut by 3 bases and J by 7 bases, with 12 bases left in between. Germline values: CDR1 PRHDT, CDR2 FYEKMQ (reference sequence). The CDR3 totals 14 residues. This chain's CDR3 is CASSLGTDLEKLFF. CDR3 nucleotides: TGTGCCAGCAGCTTGGGGACTGATCTTGAAAAACTGTTTTTT. Together with reference TRBV13 and TRBJ1-4, the CDR3 gives the full variable domain: AAGVIQSPRHLIKEKRETATLKCYPIPRHDTVYWYQQGPGQDPQFLISFYEKMQSDKGSIPDRFSAQQFSDYHSELNMSSLELGDSALYFCASSLGTDLEKLFFGSGTQLSVL.

About this clone: Within the sample, other DNA sequences also encode this same CDR3. This chain connects TRBV19 to TRBJ2-3; 8 bases are shared with TRBD2. The V segment lost 4 bases and the J segment 2 bases; nucleotides outside the gene matches: 2. Per germline, CDR1 LNHDA and CDR2 SQIVND (reference sequence). The CDR3 runs to 14 residues. The CDR3 is CASSSGGSTDTQYF. Written as DNA, the CDR3 is TGTGCCAGTAGTAGCGGGGGGTCCACAGATACGCAGTATTTT.

V and J are TRBV10-1 and TRBJ1-1; 8 bases are a match to TRBD1. The CDR3 is 13 amino acids. Germline CDR1 WNHNN, CDR2 SYGVQD (reference sequence). J gave up 7 bases and V 6 bases, and 7 bases lay outside the gene matches. CDR3 nucleotide sequence: TGCGCCAGCAGGAGGACAGGGACGGGTGAAGCTTTCTTT. It is translated as CASRRTGTGEAFF.

This clone showed up just a few times. The gene calls are TRBV9 and TRBJ2-5, with no clear D. V dropped 5 bases and J dropped 3 bases, with 11 bases sitting between them. There are 13 residues in the CDR3. Germline V lookup: CDR1 SGDLS, CDR2 YYNGEE. The CDR3 protein is CASSGLSEETQYF. In DNA, the CDR3 is TGTGCCAGCAGTGGCCTCTCCGAAGAGACCCAGTACTTC.

The table lists this clone with a few counts. The chain employs TRBV6-5 and TRBJ1-2; 9 bases map to TRBD1. V gave up 6 bases and J gave up 5 bases; unmatched junction bases: 10. Germline CDR1 MNHEY, CDR2 SVGAGI. The CDR3 is 15 amino acids. The CDR3 is CASRTSGQGYYGYTF. CDR3 DNA: TGTGCCAGCAGAACTTCGGGACAGGGTTATTATGGCTACACCTTC.

The chain combines TRBV5-6 with TRBJ1-3; 8 nucleotides match TRBD1. Germline CDR1 and CDR2: SGHDT and YYEEEE. Trimming at V came to 4 bases and at J to 2 bases, leaving 5 bases not matched to a gene. This CDR3 has 15 amino acids. CDR3 sequence reads: CASSLEDRAGNTIYF. The CDR3 DNA reads TGTGCCAGCAGCCTGGAGGACAGGGCTGGAAACACCATATATTTT.

This clone was recorded a few times. J is TRBJ2-5 and V is TRBV5-1, with D perhaps matching TRBD2 (7 bases). CDR1 is SGHRS and CDR2 is YFSETQ in the germline V gene. This CDR3 contains 15 residues. V lost 4 bases to trimming and J lost 2 bases, with 15 bases between them. CDR3 region: CASSEAGAKQETQYF. In DNA form, the CDR3 reads TGCGCCAGCAGCGAGGCGGGGGCCAAGCAAGAGACCCAGTACTTC.

Comment on this clone: One end of the junction varies from germline; a read error may be responsible. The chain employs TRBV27 and TRBJ2-7; 11 bases match TRBD1. Looked up from germline, CDR1 is MNHEY and CDR2 is SMNVEV (reference sequence). This CDR3 has 15 residues. CDR3 region: CASSVSLDRGLEQYF. DNA of the CDR3: TGTGCCAGCAGTGTATCTTTGGACAGGGGGCTTGAGCAGTACTTC.

This clone was recorded only once. V gene TRBV30 combines with J gene TRBJ1-1, with D possibly being TRBD1 (5 bases). This CDR3 is 13 amino acids long. Trimming shortened V by 4 bases and J by 11 bases, and 20 bases separated the two germline ends. Per germline, CDR1 GTSNPN and CDR2 SVGIG (reference sequence). CDR3: CAWTNGGLVRAFF. For the CDR3, the DNA is TGTGCCTGGACCAACGGGGGGTTAGTTCGGGCTTTCTTT.

The V and J genes are TRBV5-1 and TRBJ2-7, with D hard to call. The V end was cut by 4 bases, the J end by 0 bases, with 14 bases between. Germline-derived CDR1 and CDR2 are SGHRS and YFSETQ. This CDR3 is 15 amino acids long. CDR3 nucleotides: TGCGCCAGCAGCCCCCCGGAACACTACTCCTACGAGCAGTACTTC. The encoded protein is CASSPPEHYSYEQYF.

V and J are TRBV6-4 and TRBJ2-1; D is perhaps TRBD1 (5 bases). CDR3 length equals 15 residues. CDR1 and CDR2 (germline): MRHNA, SNTAGT. The V gene lost 6 bases and the J gene lost 2 bases, with 14 bases spanning the gap. The CDR3 DNA reads as TGTGCCAGCAGACAGGAGCCCGAAGCCTACAATGAGCAGTTCTTC. Amino acids: CASRQEPEAYNEQFF.